Presented here are 16 T cell receptor beta chains from one specimen sequenced in a study of T cell changes during pregnancy in multiple sclerosis. Assay used: immunoSEQ multiplex PCR; TCRdb lists only in-frame clones, some missing. The sample has 75,000 to 100,000 clones, approximately 92% seen once. Here the sequenced sample was peripheral blood, taken after pregnancy. The origin of the receptors is a female donor with multiple sclerosis, enrolled in a pregnancy study.

V usage is TRBV19 and J usage is TRBJ2-1; no clear D. The V end was cut by 3 bases, the J end by 2 bases, with 5 bases between. The CDR3 runs 13 residues. Germline CDR1 LNHDA, CDR2 SQIVND (reference sequence). CDR3 coding DNA: TGTGCCAGTAGTATTTCCGCCTACAATGAGCAGTTCTTC. It yields the protein CASSISAYNEQFF.

The chain couples TRBV5-1 to TRBJ2-5; D unresolved. Germline loops: CDR1 SGHRS, CDR2 YFSETQ. The CDR3 extends over 15 amino acids. The V gene lost 0 bases and the J gene lost 2 bases, with 11 bases spanning the gap. The CDR3 nucleotides are TGCGCCAGCAGCTTGGCCATACCACAACAAGAGACCCAGTACTTC. This codes for CASSLAIPQQETQYF.

The chain employs TRBV6-5 and TRBJ2-7, with D possibly being TRBD2 (5 bases). Trimming stripped 4 bases from V and 7 bases from J, with 11 bases between. Germline assignment: CDR1 MNHEY and CDR2 SVGAGI. This CDR3 contains 12 residues. The chain's CDR3 is CASSSRRGEQYF. In DNA, the CDR3 is TGTGCCAGCAGTTCAAGGAGAGGGGAGCAGTACTTC.

The rearrangement uses TRBV5-4 and TRBJ2-3, with D maybe TRBD2 (5 bases). CDR1 SGHNT and CDR2 YYREEE come from the germline V gene (reference sequence). CDR3 size: 14 residues. V shed 5 bases and J shed 2 bases, with 12 bases lying between them. CDR3 coding DNA: TGTGCCAGCAGACCGGACTCACACACAGATACGCAGTATTTT. Protein product: CASRPDSHTDTQYF.

The rearrangement links TRBV5-4 to TRBJ2-2; D may be TRBD1 (6 bases). In germline, CDR1 is SGHNT, CDR2 YYREEE (reference sequence). Trimming left V 4 bases short and J 4 bases short, with 17 bases between. CDR3 size: 16 residues. The CDR3 nucleotides read TGTGCCAGCAGCCCCGACAGGATAGATAGCACCGGGGAGCTGTTTTTT. Protein sequence: CASSPDRIDSTGELFF.

V is TRBV30 and J is TRBJ1-4; D unclear. From germline, CDR1 is GTSNPN and CDR2 SVGIG (reference sequence). Trimming shortened V by 0 bases and J by 8 bases, and 19 bases separated the two germline ends. The CDR3 runs to 16 residues. CDR3 bases: TGTGCCTGGAGTGTACATCGGACGCCCGGCGGGGAAAAACTGTTTTTT. Encoded protein: CAWSVHRTPGGEKLFF.

The chain links TRBV4-3 to TRBJ2-7; 8 nucleotides line up with TRBD1. The germline CDR1 and CDR2 sequences are LGHNA and YSLEER. The trim removed 6 bases at V and 9 bases at J, leaving 13 bases unmatched. The CDR3 extends over 14 amino acids. The CDR3 DNA reads TGCGCCAGCAGTCGGGGCGACAGGGGATTCGCGCAGTACTTC. It yields the protein CASSRGDRGFAQYF.

The chain recombines TRBV6-4 with TRBJ1-1; D may be TRBD1 (5 bases). V was trimmed by 2 bases and J by 4 bases, leaving 17 bases between them. CDR3 size: 16 residues. The germline gives CDR1 MRHNA, CDR2 SNTAGT. The CDR3 nucleotides read TGTGCCAGCAGTGACACAACTGCGGGGCAGGGCACTGAAGCTTTCTTT. Translated, it gives CASSDTTAGQGTEAFF.

CDR3 coding DNA: TGTGCCAGCAGTCCTAATGAGGTCTGGCAGCCCCAGCATTTT. Protein sequence: CASSPNEVWQPQHF. The chain employs TRBV27 and TRBJ1-5; D is undetermined. Per germline, CDR1 MNHEY and CDR2 SMNVEV (reference sequence). This CDR3 contains 14 residues. Between the trimmed V and J ends, which lost 5 bases and 7 bases, there was a span of 15 bases.

The chain has TRBV5-1 and TRBJ1-5; 9 bases agree with TRBD1. Unmatched junction bases numbered 10, after V lost 5 bases and J lost 7 bases. The CDR3 runs to 15 residues. The germline V gene has CDR1 SGHRS and CDR2 YFSETQ. The CDR3 region has the DNA TGCGCCAGCAGGCTTTCACAGGGGGCAACCCAGCCCCAGCATTTT. Residues: CASRLSQGATQPQHF.

The CDR3 DNA is TGTGCCAGCAGTCTGCCGGACAGGAGGGCGACTGAAGCTTTCTTT. This codes for CASSLPDRRATEAFF. The V and J genes are TRBV28 and TRBJ1-1, with TRBD1 matching over 7 bases. The CDR3 is 15 residues long. CDR1 and CDR2 from the germline V gene are MDHEN and SYDVKM. The J segment lost 5 bases and the V segment lost 5 bases, leaving 11 bases of the junction unmatched.

This clone was picked up one time. V and J are TRBV18 and TRBJ1-2; D uncertain. This CDR3 region has 12 residues. Per the germline V gene, CDR1 is KGHSH and CDR2 is LQKENI. V lost 3 bases, J lost 5 bases, and 7 bases lay in between. The CDR3 DNA follows: TGTGCCAGCTCACCCTTTCAGTATGGCTACACCTTC. Its protein is CASSPFQYGYTF.

The CDR3, as DNA: TGTGCCATCAGGAAGGGGGCCGGGAACACTGAAGCTTTCTTT. It codes for CAIRKGAGNTEAFF. This rearrangement joins TRBV10-3 to TRBJ1-1; TRBD1 matches at 7 bases. The CDR3 loop spans 14 amino acids. Germline assignment: CDR1 ENHRY and CDR2 SYGVKD. Losses at the gene ends were 6 bases for V and 1 base for J; bases not matched to a gene: 5.

The chain combines TRBV5-8 with TRBJ1-2; the D is unclear. The germline V gene has CDR1 SGHTS and CDR2 YDEGEE. CDR3 length: 14 residues. The V gene lost 1 base and the J gene lost 4 bases, with 11 bases spanning the gap. Here the CDR3 reads CASSLSKAVYGYTF. The CDR3 bases are TGTGCCAGCAGCTTGTCAAAGGCGGTCTATGGCTACACCTTC.

V usage is TRBV19 and J usage is TRBJ1-1, with a weak D call TRBD1 (6 bases). This CDR3 has 14 residues. Deletions cut 6 bases from V and 3 bases from J, with 14 bases between. Germline-derived CDR1 and CDR2 are LNHDA and SQIVND (reference sequence). The CDR3 DNA is TGTGCCAGTAGACGTCTGACAGGCTACACTGAAGCTTTCTTT. Translated, it gives CASRRLTGYTEAFF.

This clone was seen more than once but under ten times. The rearrangement uses TRBV30 and TRBJ1-5, with D perhaps TRBD1 (5 bases). Germline V gives CDR1 GTSNPN, CDR2 SVGIG (reference sequence). This CDR3 has 17 amino acids. V was trimmed by 2 bases and J by 1 base, leaving 18 bases between them. The CDR3 region is CAWSPLRTLGSNQPQHF. CDR3 in DNA: TGTGCCTGGAGTCCCCTGAGGACACTGGGAAGCAATCAGCCCCAGCATTTT. The entire variable domain, with the rest obtained from reference TRBV30 and TRBJ1-5, is as follows: SQTIHQWPATLVQPVGSPLSLECTVEGTSNPNLYWYRQAAGRGLQLLFYSVGIGQISSEVPQNLSASRPQDRQFILSSKKLLLSDSGFYLCAWSPLRTLGSNQPQHFGDGTRLSIL.